This T cell receptor beta chain emerged from a study of blood T cell repertoires in COVID-19. Turning to the study itself: Acute-phase and convalescent COVID-19 samples originated in the United States, Italy and Spain. PBMCs, B-cell-depleted T cells, or T cells provided the cDNA or gDNA that made up the material.

The CDR3 totals 17 residues. CDR1 is LGHDT and CDR2 is YNNKEL in the germline V gene (reference sequence). With 3 bases clipped from V and 0 bases from J, the junction kept 4 bases outside the gene matches. Seattle's cohort entered during active infection and was followed longitudinally. Original processing notes: Amplified reference gene primers provided the basis for estimating nucleated cell counts. The assay was immunoSEQ multiplex PCR, and TCRdb's table has in-frame clones only and misses some. V, J and clone size are taken as reported in that table, and D and trimming were inferred from the DNA itself. The sample holds 150,000 or so clones, over 75% seen once.

The TCR sequence derives from a man in his sixties with COVID-19, enrolled during active disease. Source material: peripheral blood. The V call is TRBV3-1 (or the pseudogene TRBV3-2), the J call TRBJ2-3; 12 bases are shared with TRBD2. The CDR3 bases are TGTGCCAGCAGCCATGGCGGACTAGCGGGAAGCACAGATACGCAGTATTTT. Translated, it gives CASSHGGLAGSTDTQYF.